This passage covers 17 T cell receptor beta chains from one sample sequenced in a study of T cells after yellow fever vaccination. MiXCR was run by TCRdb on the 5' RACE reads, yielding one entry per CDR3 protein. This table holds about 340,000 distinct CDR3 sequences, 8.5% to 9% found once. The sequencing used PBMCs, collected on the day of the first yellow fever vaccination. The source of these receptors is a young man who received the YFV17D yellow fever vaccine.

The chain carries TRBV27 and TRBJ2-1; D assignment may be TRBD1 or TRBD2 (5 bases each). Trimming pared 3 bases from V and 4 bases from J, leaving 13 bases between. Germline V gives CDR1 MNHEY, CDR2 SMNVEV (reference sequence). CDR3 size: 15 residues. The CDR3 here is CASSLGPDGYNEQFF. DNA of the CDR3: TGTGCCAGCAGTTTGGGACCCGATGGGTACAATGAGCAGTTCTTC.

This clonotype was seen ten or more times. The gene calls are TRBV10-3 and TRBJ2-2; unclear D gene. The CDR3 sequence is 14 residues long. Germline V lookup: CDR1 ENHRY, CDR2 SYGVKD. V was cut by 3 bases and J by 7 bases, with 12 bases left in between. The DNA of the CDR3 is TGTGCCATCAGTGAAAATTTTTTTAGCGGGGAGCTGTTTTTT. Translated: CAISENFFSGELFF.

This clonotype was seen many times. The chain carries TRBV28 and TRBJ1-2; no clear D gene. Germline CDR1 is MDHEN and CDR2 is SYDVKM. Trimming cost V 6 bases and J 2 bases, with 10 bases left between them. This CDR3 region has 13 residues. The CDR3 region has the DNA TGTGCCAGCAGCTTGGCACAAAACTATGGCTACACCTTC. Encoded protein: CASSLAQNYGYTF.

This clonotype was found a few times. The chain recombines TRBV7-2 with TRBJ1-2; D remains ambiguous. CDR1 is SGHTA and CDR2 is FQGNSA in the germline V gene. Trimming removed 2 bases at V and 1 base at J, with 11 bases between. The CDR3 has 15 residues. The CDR3 spells CASSLSQLLNYGYTF. CDR3 DNA sequence: TGTGCCAGCAGCTTATCACAGCTCCTTAACTATGGCTACACCTTC.

The gene calls are TRBV7-3 and TRBJ1-2; weak D call: TRBD1 (6 bases). The CDR3 spans 13 residues. CDR1 and CDR2 (germline): SGHTA, FQGTGA. Trimming cost V 8 bases and J 3 bases, with 13 bases left between them. The CDR3 is CASGGGPDYGYTF. For the CDR3, the DNA is TGTGCCAGCGGGGGGGGGCCGGACTATGGCTACACCTTC.

This clonotype was seen more than once but under ten times. The chain couples TRBV2 to TRBJ2-7; TRBD1 might be the D (6 bases). Trimming pared 5 bases from V and 4 bases from J, leaving 15 bases between. This CDR3 has 14 amino acids. Germline-derived CDR1 and CDR2 are SNHLY and FYNNEI. The CDR3 DNA is TGTGCCAGCAGTCCACAGGGACGGGGATACGAGCAGTACGTC. This gives the protein CASSPQGRGYEQYV.

This clonotype has ten or more counts. The gene calls are TRBV20-1 and TRBJ2-1, with 8 bases that match TRBD2. The germline gives CDR1 DFQATT, CDR2 SNEGSKA (reference sequence). With 4 bases clipped from V and 0 bases from J, the junction kept 8 bases outside the gene matches. This CDR3 contains 16 residues. The CDR3 loop is CSATERGIFSYNEQFF. DNA for the CDR3: TGCAGTGCTACCGAGCGGGGGATTTTCTCCTACAATGAGCAGTTCTTC.

Only a few counts were recorded for this clonotype. The J gene is TRBJ1-5, the V gene TRBV19; no clear D. The CDR3 consists of 14 residues. Germline V gives CDR1 LNHDA, CDR2 SQIVND (reference sequence). Trimming removed 3 bases from V and 2 bases from J, with 8 bases in between. The CDR3 bases are TGTGCCAGTAGTATCCGGGTTGGCAATCAGCCCCAGCATTTT. It yields the protein CASSIRVGNQPQHF.

This clonotype came up a few times. The chain uses TRBV4-3 and TRBJ2-3; maybe TRBD2 (5 bases). This CDR3 region has 16 residues. Trimming removed 4 bases at V and 1 base at J, with 15 bases between. Germline-derived CDR1 and CDR2 are LGHNA and YSLEER. The CDR3 sequence is CASSLETPGGTDTQYF. The CDR3 coding sequence is TGCGCCAGCAGCCTAGAAACCCCCGGGGGCACAGATACGCAGTATTTT.

This clonotype was picked up a small number of times. The J gene is TRBJ2-7, the V gene TRBV18; 7 bases match TRBD1. V shed 3 bases, J shed 5 bases, and the junction held 7 bases outside the gene matches. The CDR3 contains 14 residues. In germline, CDR1 is KGHSH, CDR2 LQKENI. The CDR3 region is CASSPGGQANEQYF. DNA for the CDR3: TGTGCCAGCTCACCTGGAGGACAGGCTAACGAGCAGTACTTC.

By sample share, this clonotype is medium-sized. The V gene is TRBV12-3 or TRBV12-4, the J gene TRBJ2-1; D tentatively fits TRBD1 or TRBD2 (5 bases each). This CDR3 comprises 16 residues. The V end lost 5 bases, the J end lost 5 bases, and 19 bases lay between the germline ends. The CDR3 DNA follows: TGTGCCAGCAGTCCCCCCAGGGCTAGCCCTAACAATGAGCAGTTCTTC. Its protein product is CASSPPRASPNNEQFF.

This clonotype was picked up many times. The chain combines TRBV20-1 with TRBJ2-5; D is possibly TRBD2 (5 bases). The V gene's germline CDR1 is DFQATT and CDR2 SNEGSKA (reference sequence). V gave up 3 bases and J gave up 2 bases, with 7 bases separating them. The CDR3 spans 12 residues. CDR3 residues: CSASSGQETQYF. The CDR3, as DNA: TGCAGTGCTAGCAGCGGACAAGAGACCCAGTACTTC.

In its sample, this clonotype was seen a few times. J is TRBJ1-5 and V is TRBV2; D ambiguous. Trimming shortened V by 1 base and J by 4 bases, and 5 bases separated the two germline ends. The CDR3 has 13 amino acids. Germline V gene lookup returns CDR1 SNHLY and CDR2 FYNNEI. The DNA of the CDR3 is TGTGCCAGCAGTGAAGGTCTTAATCAGCCCCAGCATTTT. Amino acid sequence: CASSEGLNQPQHF.

The chain couples TRBV5-6 to TRBJ2-2; D uncertain. V was clipped by 0 bases and J by 2 bases, with 8 bases between them. The CDR3 is 15 amino acids. The germline V gene encodes CDR1 SGHDT and CDR2 YYEEEE. The CDR3 region is CASSLGLENTGELFF. The CDR3 nucleotides read TGTGCCAGCAGCTTGGGTTTGGAAAACACCGGGGAGCTGTTTTTT.

This clonotype was found many times. The J gene is TRBJ1-2, the V gene TRBV9, with unresolved D. The CDR3 runs 13 residues. V lost 4 bases and J lost 4, with 11 bases in between. Germline CDR1 and CDR2: SGDLS and YYNGEE. CDR3 bases: TGTGCCAGCAGCCCCTCGGGTGGCTATGGCTACACCTTC. Protein: CASSPSGGYGYTF.

The chain is built from TRBV12-3 or TRBV12-4 and TRBJ2-3; 7 nucleotides align to TRBD2. CDR3 length: 17 amino acids. The V gene end was trimmed by 3 bases and the J gene end by 1 base; junction bases not matched to a gene: 10. CDR3 region: CASSFGFGGGGTDTQYF. As DNA, the CDR3 is TGTGCCAGCAGTTTTGGGTTCGGGGGAGGGGGCACAGATACGCAGTATTTT.

Ten or more counts support this clonotype. The chain joins TRBV6-2 or TRBV6-3 to TRBJ2-3; D uncertain. The CDR3 length is 15 residues. Germline CDR1 is MNHEY and CDR2 is SVGEGT. Between the trimmed V and J ends, which lost 2 bases and 0 bases, there was a span of 9 bases. CDR3 DNA sequence: TGTGCCAGCAGTTACATACAGTCCAGCACAGATACGCAGTATTTT. Protein: CASSYIQSSTDTQYF.